A selection of T cell receptor beta chains follows, all from one sample in a study of blood T cell repertoires in COVID-19. The method was immunoSEQ multiplex PCR; TCRdb's version includes in-frame clones alone and lacks a portion of them. Here the sample spans 400,000 to 450,000 clones, roughly 88% being singletons. Sequencing was performed on PBMCs or T cells enriched from blood (not recorded which). The receptors originated from a man aged 18 to 30 who had recovered from COVID-19. Each CDR3 is given with its conserved first and last residue. Each record gives: D gene, clone size, V gene, J gene, CDR3 DNA, CDR3 protein. A D gene is named only where the DNA matches it firmly. Clone sizes are given selectively: once, few, many, or a class where the clone is expanded.

d_gene: TRBD2
abundance: .
v_gene: TRBV18
j_gene: TRBJ2-7
CDR3nt: TGTGCCAGCTCACCGATCGGGAGGAGTTACGAGCAGTACTTC
CDR3aa: CASSPIGRSYEQYF

d_gene: TRBD2
abundance: .
v_gene: TRBV5-6
j_gene: TRBJ2-5
CDR3nt: TGTGCCAGCCCGGTTGGCGGGGGGCAAGAGACCCAGTACTTC
CDR3aa: CASPVGGGQETQYF

d_gene: .
abundance: .
v_gene: TRBV30
j_gene: TRBJ1-5
CDR3nt: TGTGCCTGGAGTGTACCTGGGGAGACTTATAGCAATCAGCCCCAGCATTTT
CDR3aa: CAWSVPGETYSNQPQHF

d_gene: TRBD2
abundance: .
v_gene: TRBV30
j_gene: TRBJ2-4
CDR3nt: TGTGCCTGCGTAATAGCGGGAGGGCCCGGAAACATTCAGTACTTC
CDR3aa: CACVIAGGPGNIQYF

d_gene: .
abundance: .
v_gene: TRBV7-9
j_gene: TRBJ1-1
CDR3nt: TGTGCCACTGGTCGGGGGGGCGGCACTGAAGCTTTCTTT
CDR3aa: CATGRGGGTEAFF

d_gene: .
abundance: .
v_gene: TRBV14
j_gene: TRBJ1-1
CDR3nt: TGTGCCCCGGAGACGATCACTGAAGCTTTCTTT
CDR3aa: CAPETITEAFF

d_gene: .
abundance: .
v_gene: TRBV5-1
j_gene: TRBJ2-7
CDR3nt: TGCGCCAGCAGCCAGCGGGAAGGGGGTAGCATCTACGAGCAGTACTTC
CDR3aa: CASSQREGGSIYEQYF

d_gene: TRBD1
abundance: .
v_gene: TRBV2
j_gene: TRBJ1-1
CDR3nt: TGTGCCAGCGGACAGGGCTACAACACTGAAGCTTTCTTT
CDR3aa: CASGQGYNTEAFF

d_gene: TRBD1
abundance: .
v_gene: TRBV18
j_gene: TRBJ1-2
CDR3nt: TGTGCCAGCTCACCCATGGACAGGGTCGAAGGCTACACCTTC
CDR3aa: CASSPMDRVEGYTF

d_gene: TRBD1
abundance: .
v_gene: TRBV2
j_gene: TRBJ1-1
CDR3nt: TGTGCCAGAAATGAGCCGGACAGGAGTAACACTGAAGCTTTCTTT
CDR3aa: CARNEPDRSNTEAFF

d_gene: TRBD1
abundance: .
v_gene: TRBV18
j_gene: TRBJ1-1
CDR3nt: TGTGCCAGCTCCCCGGGACAGGGTAACACTGAAGCTTTCTTT
CDR3aa: CASSPGQGNTEAFF

d_gene: TRBD1
abundance: .
v_gene: TRBV19
j_gene: TRBJ2-2
CDR3nt: TGTGCCAGTAGTGCGGCGAGGGGGCTTACCGGGGAGCTGTTTTTT
CDR3aa: CASSAARGLTGELFF

d_gene: .
abundance: .
v_gene: TRBV28
j_gene: TRBJ2-2
CDR3nt: TGTGCCAGCACCGTGAACACCGGGGAGCTGTTTTTT
CDR3aa: CASTVNTGELFF

d_gene: .
abundance: .
v_gene: TRBV21-1
j_gene: TRBJ2-1
CDR3nt: TGTGCCAGCAGTGCGTTTAGCGATCATGAGCAGTTCTTC
CDR3aa: CASSAFSDHEQFF

d_gene: .
abundance: .
v_gene: TRBV19
j_gene: TRBJ1-1
CDR3nt: TGTGCCAGTAGTATAGGAGGGTTGAACACTGAAGCTTTCTTT
CDR3aa: CASSIGGLNTEAFF

d_gene: .
abundance: once
v_gene: TRBV7-9
j_gene: TRBJ2-2
CDR3nt: TGTGCCAGCAGCTATAGCGGGAACACCGGGGAGCTGTTTTTT
CDR3aa: CASSYSGNTGELFF

d_gene: .
abundance: .
v_gene: TRBV7-8
j_gene: TRBJ1-6
CDR3nt: TGTGCCAGCAGCGGAGACAGGAGGGGTCAAAATTCACCCCTCCACTTT
CDR3aa: CASSGDRRGQNSPLHF

d_gene: .
abundance: .
v_gene: TRBV18
j_gene: TRBJ1-2
CDR3nt: TGTGCCAGCTCACCGTCCGGGTCGCAGGGGGGCTACACCTTC
CDR3aa: CASSPSGSQGGYTF

d_gene: TRBD2
abundance: .
v_gene: TRBV11-2
j_gene: TRBJ2-1
CDR3nt: TGTGCCAGCAGTCCCGGGAGACTAGCGGGAGTAGATGAGCAGTTCTTC
CDR3aa: CASSPGRLAGVDEQFF

d_gene: .
abundance: .
v_gene: TRBV30
j_gene: TRBJ2-3
CDR3nt: TGTGCCTGGACCTCGGTGGCCCTAGGCACAGATACGCAGTATTTT
CDR3aa: CAWTSVALGTDTQYF

d_gene: .
abundance: .
v_gene: TRBV4-1
j_gene: TRBJ1-1
CDR3nt: TGCGCCAGCAGCCAAGATCGCGGACGGGGGGCCAGAGCTTTCTTT
CDR3aa: CASSQDRGRGARAFF

d_gene: TRBD1
abundance: .
v_gene: TRBV4-1
j_gene: TRBJ2-1
CDR3nt: TGCGCCAGCAGCGGCCGGGACAGGGGGAGCAATGAGCAGTTCTTC
CDR3aa: CASSGRDRGSNEQFF

d_gene: TRBD2
abundance: few
v_gene: TRBV7-3
j_gene: TRBJ2-1
CDR3nt: TGTGCCAGCAGCTTTAGCGGGGCGTACAATGAGCAGTTCTTC
CDR3aa: CASSFSGAYNEQFF

d_gene: .
abundance: .
v_gene: TRBV10-3
j_gene: TRBJ2-7
CDR3nt: TGTGCCATCAGTGACCGGGCAGGGAACGAGCAGTACTTC
CDR3aa: CAISDRAGNEQYF

d_gene: .
abundance: .
v_gene: TRBV5-6
j_gene: TRBJ1-5
CDR3nt: TGTGCCAGCAGCTTGGGGACAGAGGATCAGCCCCAGCATTTT
CDR3aa: CASSLGTEDQPQHF

d_gene: .
abundance: .
v_gene: TRBV10-3
j_gene: TRBJ2-3
CDR3nt: TGTGCCATCAGGGCCGGCGGGGAAGATACGCAGTATTTT
CDR3aa: CAIRAGGEDTQYF

d_gene: TRBD1
abundance: once
v_gene: TRBV10-3
j_gene: TRBJ1-3
CDR3nt: TGTGCCATCAGTGTGGACAGGGCTGGAAACACCATATATTTT
CDR3aa: CAISVDRAGNTIYF

d_gene: TRBD1
abundance: .
v_gene: TRBV27
j_gene: TRBJ1-6
CDR3nt: TGTGCCAGCAGTCCCCTTCTCCCCGGGACAGGCAATTCACCCCTCCACTTT
CDR3aa: CASSPLLPGTGNSPLHF

d_gene: .
abundance: .
v_gene: TRBV3-1/TRBV3-2
j_gene: TRBJ1-3
CDR3nt: TGTGCCAGCAGCCAAGATCTATACCAACCCACTGGAAACACCATATATTTT
CDR3aa: CASSQDLYQPTGNTIYF

d_gene: TRBD2
abundance: .
v_gene: TRBV27
j_gene: TRBJ2-7
CDR3nt: TGTGCCACCCCCGGGGGGGCGGAATTATACGAGCAGTACTTC
CDR3aa: CATPGGAELYEQYF

d_gene: .
abundance: .
v_gene: TRBV3-1/TRBV3-2
j_gene: TRBJ2-5
CDR3nt: TGTGCCAGCAGCCTCAGGGGTCAGGAGACCCAGTACTTC
CDR3aa: CASSLRGQETQYF

d_gene: .
abundance: .
v_gene: TRBV29-1
j_gene: TRBJ2-1
CDR3nt: TGCAGCGTTGAGGGGGCGCAACTCAATGAGCAGTTCTTC
CDR3aa: CSVEGAQLNEQFF

d_gene: TRBD2
abundance: .
v_gene: TRBV27
j_gene: TRBJ2-7
CDR3nt: TGTGCCAGCAGTTCAACTAGCGGGAGTTGGCACGAGCAGTACTTC
CDR3aa: CASSSTSGSWHEQYF

d_gene: .
abundance: .
v_gene: TRBV2
j_gene: TRBJ2-7
CDR3nt: TGTGCCAGTAGGATTCTACAGGGCTACGAGCAGTACTTC
CDR3aa: CASRILQGYEQYF

d_gene: .
abundance: few
v_gene: TRBV7-6
j_gene: TRBJ1-3
CDR3nt: TGTGCCAGCAGGCCCGGCCCTACTAGTCTTGGAAACACCATATATTTT
CDR3aa: CASRPGPTSLGNTIYF

d_gene: TRBD1
abundance: .
v_gene: TRBV5-1
j_gene: TRBJ2-7
CDR3nt: TGCGCCAGCAGTCAGGACAGGGGGCAACGGTACGAGCAGTACTTC
CDR3aa: CASSQDRGQRYEQYF